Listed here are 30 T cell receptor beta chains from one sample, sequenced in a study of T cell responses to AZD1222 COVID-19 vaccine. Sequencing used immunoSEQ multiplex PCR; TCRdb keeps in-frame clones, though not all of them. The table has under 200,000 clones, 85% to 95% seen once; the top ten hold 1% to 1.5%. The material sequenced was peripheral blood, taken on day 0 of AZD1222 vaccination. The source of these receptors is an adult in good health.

CDR3: CASRDRDTEAFF. CDR3 in DNA: TGTGCCAGCAGGGATAGAGACACTGAAGCTTTCTTT. The V call is TRBV12-3 or TRBV12-4, the J call TRBJ1-1; D remains unclear. The CDR3 loop spans 12 amino acids. Trimming removed 6 bases at V and 3 bases at J, with 8 bases between.

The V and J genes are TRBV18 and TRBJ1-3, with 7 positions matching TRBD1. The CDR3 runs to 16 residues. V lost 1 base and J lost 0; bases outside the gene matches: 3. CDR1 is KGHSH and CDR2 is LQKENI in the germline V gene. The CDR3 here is CASSPQGQSSGNTIYF. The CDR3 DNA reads TGTGCCAGCTCACCACAGGGACAGAGCTCTGGAAACACCATATATTTT.

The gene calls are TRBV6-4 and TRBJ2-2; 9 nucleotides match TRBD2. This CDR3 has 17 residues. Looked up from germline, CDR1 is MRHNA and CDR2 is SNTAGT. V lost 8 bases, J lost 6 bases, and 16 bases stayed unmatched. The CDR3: CASRDLGAGGPAGELFF. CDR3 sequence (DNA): TGTGCCAGCCGGGACCTTGGAGCGGGGGGCCCCGCCGGGGAGCTGTTTTTT.

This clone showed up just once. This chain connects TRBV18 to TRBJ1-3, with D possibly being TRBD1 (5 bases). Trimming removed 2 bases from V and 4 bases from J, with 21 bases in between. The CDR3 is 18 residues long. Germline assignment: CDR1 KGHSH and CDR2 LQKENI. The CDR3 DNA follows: TGTGCCAGCTCACCAAGTCCGGGACTCCTATCGCTCGGAAACACCATATATTTT. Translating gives CASSPSPGLLSLGNTIYF.

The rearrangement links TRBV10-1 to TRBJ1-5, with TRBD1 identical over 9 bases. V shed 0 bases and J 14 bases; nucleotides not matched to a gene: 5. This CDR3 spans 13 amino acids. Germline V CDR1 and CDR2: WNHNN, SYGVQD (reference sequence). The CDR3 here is CASSESTGGFKHF. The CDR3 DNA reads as TGCGCCAGCAGTGAGTCGACAGGGGGATTCAAGCATTTT.

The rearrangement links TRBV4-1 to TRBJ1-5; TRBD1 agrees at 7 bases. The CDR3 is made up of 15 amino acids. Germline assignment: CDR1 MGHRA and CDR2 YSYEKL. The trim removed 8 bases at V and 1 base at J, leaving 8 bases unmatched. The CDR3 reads CASGMTGISNQPQHF. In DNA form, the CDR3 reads TGCGCCAGCGGTATGACAGGGATAAGCAATCAGCCCCAGCATTTT.

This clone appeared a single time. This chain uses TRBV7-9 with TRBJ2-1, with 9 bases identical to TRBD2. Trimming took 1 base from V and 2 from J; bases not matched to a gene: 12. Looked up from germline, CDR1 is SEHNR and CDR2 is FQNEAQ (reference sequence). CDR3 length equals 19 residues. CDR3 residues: CASSLGVSGGPGAYNEQFF. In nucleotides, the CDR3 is TGTGCCAGCAGCTTAGGGGTTAGCGGGGGCCCCGGGGCCTACAATGAGCAGTTCTTC.

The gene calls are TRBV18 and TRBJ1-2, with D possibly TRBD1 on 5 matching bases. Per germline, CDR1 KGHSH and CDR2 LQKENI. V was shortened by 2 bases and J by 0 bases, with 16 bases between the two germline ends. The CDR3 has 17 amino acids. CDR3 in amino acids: CASSPGGAASSNYGYTF. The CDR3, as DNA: TGTGCCAGCTCACCAGGGGGAGCTGCCAGCTCTAACTATGGCTACACCTTC. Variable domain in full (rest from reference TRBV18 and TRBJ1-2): NAGVMQNPRHLVRRRGQEARLRCSPMKGHSHVYWYRQLPEEGLKFMVYLQKENIIDESGMPKERFSAEFPKEGPSILRIQQVVRGDSAAYFCASSPGGAASSNYGYTFGSGTRLTVV.

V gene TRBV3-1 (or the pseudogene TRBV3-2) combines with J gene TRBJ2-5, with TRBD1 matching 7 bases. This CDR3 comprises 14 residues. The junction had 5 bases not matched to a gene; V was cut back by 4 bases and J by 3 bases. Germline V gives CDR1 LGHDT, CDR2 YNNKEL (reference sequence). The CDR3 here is CASSPLQGKETQYF. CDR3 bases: TGTGCCAGCAGCCCCCTACAGGGGAAAGAGACCCAGTACTTC.

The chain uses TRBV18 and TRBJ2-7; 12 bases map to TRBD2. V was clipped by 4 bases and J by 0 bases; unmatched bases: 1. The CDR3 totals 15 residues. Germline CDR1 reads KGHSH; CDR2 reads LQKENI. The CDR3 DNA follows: TGTGCCAGCTCACTGACTAGCGGGGGCTCCTACGAGCAGTACTTC. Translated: CASSLTSGGSYEQYF.

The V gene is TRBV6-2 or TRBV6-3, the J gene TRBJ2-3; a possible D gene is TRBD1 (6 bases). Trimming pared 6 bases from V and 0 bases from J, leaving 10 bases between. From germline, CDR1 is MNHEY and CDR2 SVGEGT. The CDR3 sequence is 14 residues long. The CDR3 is CASSPGTSTDTQYF. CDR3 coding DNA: TGTGCCAGCAGCCCCGGGACAAGCACAGATACGCAGTATTTT.

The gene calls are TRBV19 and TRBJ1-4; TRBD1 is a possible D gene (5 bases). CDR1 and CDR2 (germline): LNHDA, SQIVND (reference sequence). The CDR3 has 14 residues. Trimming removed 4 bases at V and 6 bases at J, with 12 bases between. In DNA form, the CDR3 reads TGTGCCAGTAGTAGCGGGGCGCGGGATGAAAAACTGTTTTTT. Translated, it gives CASSSGARDEKLFF.

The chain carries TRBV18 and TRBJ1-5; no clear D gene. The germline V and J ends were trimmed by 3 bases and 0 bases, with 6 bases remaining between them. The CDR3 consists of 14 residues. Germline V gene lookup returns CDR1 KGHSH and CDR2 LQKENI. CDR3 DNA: TGTGCCAGCTCACCGGGCACTAGCAATCAGCCCCAGCATTTT. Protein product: CASSPGTSNQPQHF.

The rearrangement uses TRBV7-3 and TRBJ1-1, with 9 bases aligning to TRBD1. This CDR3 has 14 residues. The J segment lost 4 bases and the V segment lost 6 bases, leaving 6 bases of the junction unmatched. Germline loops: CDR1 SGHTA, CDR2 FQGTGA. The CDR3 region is CASSFGQGITEAFF. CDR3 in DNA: TGTGCCAGCAGTTTCGGACAGGGGATCACTGAAGCTTTCTTT. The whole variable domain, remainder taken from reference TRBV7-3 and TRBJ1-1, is GAGVSQTPSNKVTEKGKYVELRCDPISGHTALYWYRQSLGQGPEFLIYFQGTGAADDSGLPNDRFFAVRPEGSVSTLKIQRTERGDSAVYLCASSFGQGITEAFFGQGTRLTVV.

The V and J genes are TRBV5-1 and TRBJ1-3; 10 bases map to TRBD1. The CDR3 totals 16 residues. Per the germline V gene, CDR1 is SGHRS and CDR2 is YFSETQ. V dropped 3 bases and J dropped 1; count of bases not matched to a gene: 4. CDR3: CASSWGQGISGNTIYF. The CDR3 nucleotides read TGCGCCAGCAGCTGGGGACAGGGGATATCTGGAAACACCATATATTTT.

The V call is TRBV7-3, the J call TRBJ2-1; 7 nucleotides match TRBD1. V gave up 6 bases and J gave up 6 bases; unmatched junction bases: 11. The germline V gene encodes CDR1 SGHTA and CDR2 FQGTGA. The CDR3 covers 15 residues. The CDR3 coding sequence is TGTGCCAGCAGTCTAGGGGGCAGGGGAGTCAATGAGCAGTTCTTC. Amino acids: CASSLGGRGVNEQFF. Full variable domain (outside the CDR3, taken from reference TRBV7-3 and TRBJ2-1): GAGVSQTPSNKVTEKGKYVELRCDPISGHTALYWYRQSLGQGPEFLIYFQGTGAADDSGLPNDRFFAVRPEGSVSTLKIQRTERGDSAVYLCASSLGGRGVNEQFFGPGTRLTVL.

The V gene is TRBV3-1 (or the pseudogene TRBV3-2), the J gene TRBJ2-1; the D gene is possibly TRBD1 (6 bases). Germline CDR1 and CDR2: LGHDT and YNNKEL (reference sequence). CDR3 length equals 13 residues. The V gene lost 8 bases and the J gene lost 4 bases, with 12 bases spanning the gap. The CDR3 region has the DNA TGTGCCAGCGGGAGAGGACAGTACAATGAGCAGTTCTTC. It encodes CASGRGQYNEQFF.

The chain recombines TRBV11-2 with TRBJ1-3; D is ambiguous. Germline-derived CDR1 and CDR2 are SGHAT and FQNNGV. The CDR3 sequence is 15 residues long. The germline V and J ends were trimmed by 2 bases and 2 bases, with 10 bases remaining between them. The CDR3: CASSLTEYPGNTIYF. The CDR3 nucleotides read TGTGCCAGCAGCTTAACCGAGTATCCTGGAAACACCATATATTTT.

The CDR3: CASSASYSGDGYTF. The DNA of the CDR3 is TGTGCCAGCAGCGCCTCCTACTCGGGGGACGGCTACACCTTC. The chain couples TRBV7-3 to TRBJ1-2, with D perhaps TRBD1 (5 bases). Germline V gene lookup returns CDR1 SGHTA and CDR2 FQGTGA. This CDR3 region has 14 residues. With 5 bases removed from V and 8 bases from J, the gap between germline ends came to 18 bases.

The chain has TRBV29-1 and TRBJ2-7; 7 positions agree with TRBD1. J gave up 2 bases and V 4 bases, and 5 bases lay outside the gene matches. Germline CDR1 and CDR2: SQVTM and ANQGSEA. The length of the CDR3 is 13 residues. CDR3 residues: CSVVRDSPYEQYF. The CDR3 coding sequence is TGCAGCGTTGTCCGGGACAGCCCCTACGAGCAGTACTTC.

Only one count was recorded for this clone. For the CDR3, the DNA is TGTGCCAGCAGCTTAGTTAACTTCGACTACGAGCAGTACTTC. It translates to CASSLVNFDYEQYF. The chain has TRBV7-2 and TRBJ2-7; D is ambiguous. The germline V gene encodes CDR1 SGHTA and CDR2 FQGNSA. V was clipped by 1 base and J by 3 bases, with 10 bases between them. The CDR3 is 14 residues long.

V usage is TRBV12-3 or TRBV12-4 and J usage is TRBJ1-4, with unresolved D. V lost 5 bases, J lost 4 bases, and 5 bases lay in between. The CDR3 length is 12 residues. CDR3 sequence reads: CASSRDNEKLFF. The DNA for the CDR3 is TGTGCCAGCAGTCGGGATAATGAAAAACTGTTTTTT.

In DNA form, the CDR3 reads TGTGCCAGCAGCCAACAGGGGGAGTCCACTGAAGCTTTCTTT. It codes for CASSQQGESTEAFF. This rearrangement joins TRBV7-3 to TRBJ1-1; 8 bases map to TRBD1. The V and J ends lost 5 bases and 4 bases, in that order; junction bases with no gene match: 6. The CDR3 has 14 amino acids. Per germline, CDR1 SGHTA and CDR2 FQGTGA. The variable domain in full, completed from reference TRBV7-3 and TRBJ1-1, reads GAGVSQTPSNKVTEKGKYVELRCDPISGHTALYWYRQSLGQGPEFLIYFQGTGAADDSGLPNDRFFAVRPEGSVSTLKIQRTERGDSAVYLCASSQQGESTEAFFGQGTRLTVV.

CDR3 DNA sequence: TGTGCCAGCAGTTACTCGATAGGGACAGGGGGCACTGAAGCTTTCTTT. This gives the protein CASSYSIGTGGTEAFF. The rearrangement joins TRBV6-2 or TRBV6-3 to TRBJ1-1; TRBD1 agrees at 11 bases. The junction had 4 bases not matched to a gene; V was cut back by 0 bases and J by 4 bases. CDR1 and CDR2 from the germline V gene are MNHEY and SVGEGT. The length of the CDR3 is 16 residues.

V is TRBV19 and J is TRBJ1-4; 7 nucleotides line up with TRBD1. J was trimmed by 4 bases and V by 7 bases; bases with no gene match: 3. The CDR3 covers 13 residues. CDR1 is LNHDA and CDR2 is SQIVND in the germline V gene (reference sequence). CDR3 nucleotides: TGTGCCAGTAAGGGGGCGAATAATGAAAAACTGTTTTTT. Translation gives CASKGANNEKLFF.

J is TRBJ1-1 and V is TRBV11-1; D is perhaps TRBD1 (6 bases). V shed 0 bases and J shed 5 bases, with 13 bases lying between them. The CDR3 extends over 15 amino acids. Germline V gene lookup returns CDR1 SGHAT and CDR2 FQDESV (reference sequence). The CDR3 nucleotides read TGTGCCAGCAGCTTAGCGGGTCGGGGGGCGACTGAAGCTTTCTTT. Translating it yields CASSLAGRGATEAFF.

This CDR3 reads CASSPRTGELFF. In DNA, the CDR3 is TGTGCCAGCAGCCCCCGCACCGGGGAGCTGTTTTTT. The rearrangement uses TRBV13 and TRBJ2-2; D unclear. The CDR3 runs 12 residues. V shed 5 bases and J shed 4 bases, with 5 bases lying between them. CDR1 and CDR2 (germline): PRHDT, FYEKMQ (reference sequence).

CDR3 residues: CASSSLYYEQYF. The CDR3 nucleotides read TGTGCCAGCAGCTCACTTTACTACGAGCAGTACTTC. This chain connects TRBV11-2 to TRBJ2-7; D is unresolved. CDR1 and CDR2 (germline): SGHAT, FQNNGV. The CDR3 consists of 12 residues. With 4 bases removed from V and 3 bases from J, the gap between germline ends came to 7 bases.

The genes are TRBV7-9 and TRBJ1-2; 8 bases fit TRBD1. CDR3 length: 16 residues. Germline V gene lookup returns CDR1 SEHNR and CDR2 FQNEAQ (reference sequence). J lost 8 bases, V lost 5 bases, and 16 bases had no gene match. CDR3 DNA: TGTGCCAGCAGCCCGGGACAGGCGGCGCCAATTTACGGCTACACCTTC. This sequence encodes CASSPGQAAPIYGYTF.

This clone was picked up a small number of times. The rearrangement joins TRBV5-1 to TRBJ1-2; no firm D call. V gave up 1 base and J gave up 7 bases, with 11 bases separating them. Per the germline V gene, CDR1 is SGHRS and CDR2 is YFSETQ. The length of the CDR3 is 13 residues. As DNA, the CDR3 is TGCGCCAGCAGCTTGACAGACGTTCGTGGCTACACCTTC. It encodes CASSLTDVRGYTF.